The present T cell receptor beta chain was sequenced within a study of shared clonotypes between healthy human individuals. Regarding the study as a whole: For naive CD4 cells, roughly 5% of clonotypes were shared across a few donors.

Naive CD8 cells, CD45RO-negative and positively selected for CCR7, excluded terminally differentiated effector memory CD45RA+ cells. The data were produced by immunoSEQ multiplex PCR, yet TCRdb's version contains in-frame clones alone and is incomplete. The sample contains around 2,000,000 clones, just under 95% of which appear only once. A note on this clone: As yet, its antigen is unknown.

From germline, CDR1 is ENHRY and CDR2 SYGVKD. This CDR3 comprises 17 residues. The V end was cut by 4 bases, the J end by 1 base, with 19 bases between. The chain links TRBV10-3 to TRBJ1-2, with D unresolved. Material for sequencing was naive CD8+ T cells sorted from blood. This clonotype originated in a young man in good health. The CDR3 spells CAISAVETGRLNYGYTF. The CDR3 DNA reads as TGTGCCATCAGTGCCGTAGAAACCGGCAGACTTAACTATGGCTACACCTTC.